A single sample is the source of the 25 T cell receptor beta chains below, sequenced in a study of early T cells in non-severe SARS-CoV-2 infection. TCRdb fed the 5' RACE reads into MiXCR, producing one record per CDR3 protein. The repertoire has about 70,000 distinct CDR3 sequences, under 15% of them found once; the top ten carry roughly 1.2%. Specimen: whole blood. The receptors were gathered from an adult who was a healthcare worker with PCR-confirmed SARS-CoV-2 infection or an uninfected control (not recorded which).

The V gene is TRBV27, the J gene TRBJ1-5, with D unclear. Deletions cut 7 bases from V and 0 bases from J, with 10 bases between. There are 14 residues in the CDR3. The germline CDR1 and CDR2 sequences are MNHEY and SMNVEV (reference sequence). CDR3 DNA sequence: TGTGCCAGCACCCCAGCTGATAGCAATCAGCCCCAGCATTTT. It encodes CASTPADSNQPQHF.

This clonotype was seen many times. The V gene is TRBV20-1, the J gene TRBJ2-7, with 7 bases fitting TRBD1. The length of the CDR3 is 15 residues. Trimming cost V 0 bases and J 1 base; bases outside gene matches: 6. Germline values: CDR1 DFQATT, CDR2 SNEGSKA (reference sequence). CDR3 sequence: CSAREYTGASYEQYF. The CDR3 DNA is TGCAGTGCTAGAGAATATACAGGGGCGTCCTACGAGCAGTACTTC.

The chain is built from TRBV10-3 and TRBJ2-1; D is ambiguous. With 8 bases removed from V and 0 bases from J, the gap between germline ends came to 14 bases. Germline V gene sequence: CDR1 ENHRY, CDR2 SYGVKD. This CDR3 comprises 15 residues. In nucleotides, the CDR3 is TGTGCCATCGGGGATCTGGAGAGCTCCTACAATGAGCAGTTCTTC. Its translation is CAIGDLESSYNEQFF.

This clonotype was seen at least ten times. V gene TRBV29-1 combines with J gene TRBJ2-5; 11 bases align to TRBD1. V trimming: 6 bases; J trimming: 2 bases; junction bases outside the gene matches: 2. Germline-derived CDR1 and CDR2 are SQVTM and ANQGSEA. The CDR3 is 13 residues long. This CDR3 reads CSVDRGRQETQYF. The CDR3 coding sequence is TGCAGCGTGGACAGGGGGCGACAAGAGACCCAGTACTTC.

This clonotype was detected many times. The J gene is TRBJ1-5, the V gene TRBV19; no firm D call. The germline CDR1 and CDR2 sequences are LNHDA and SQIVND (reference sequence). Trimming took 6 bases from V and 2 from J, leaving 17 bases between them. This CDR3 region has 16 residues. Written as DNA, the CDR3 is TGTGCCAGTAGGAGAGTGACGGGTACTGGCAATCAGCCCCAGCATTTT. This encodes CASRRVTGTGNQPQHF.

Ten or more counts support this clonotype. The chain is built from TRBV25-1 and TRBJ1-6; tentative D call: TRBD1 (6 bases). CDR3 length equals 15 residues. The V end was cut by 4 bases, the J end by 7 bases, with 14 bases between. Germline-derived CDR1 and CDR2 are MGHDK and SYGVNS. The CDR3 spells CASSAGAAPNSPLHF. The CDR3 DNA follows: TGTGCCAGCAGTGCGGGGGCGGCACCAAATTCACCCCTCCACTTT.

DNA for the CDR3: TGCAGTGCTGGGATTGTAGCGGGGGGATCCTACGAGCAGTACTTC. Protein: CSAGIVAGGSYEQYF. The V gene is TRBV20-1, the J gene TRBJ2-7; TRBD2 agrees at 10 bases. Germline V CDR1 and CDR2: DFQATT, SNEGSKA (reference sequence). The CDR3 runs to 15 residues. The J segment lost 1 base and the V segment lost 5 bases, leaving 8 bases of the junction unmatched.

In this sample, this clonotype turned up many times. The V and J genes are TRBV11-2 and TRBJ2-1, with 8 bases fitting TRBD2. The V and J ends lost 5 bases and 6 bases, in that order; junction bases with no gene match: 6. CDR3 length equals 14 residues. The V gene's germline CDR1 is SGHAT and CDR2 FQNNGV. The CDR3 spells CASSGLAGPNEQFF. DNA for the CDR3: TGTGCCAGCAGCGGATTAGCGGGGCCCAATGAGCAGTTCTTC.

This clonotype was detected ten times or more. V gene TRBV19 combines with J gene TRBJ2-2; 8 positions agree with TRBD2. Looked up from germline, CDR1 is LNHDA and CDR2 is SQIVND (reference sequence). The V and J ends lost 7 bases and 2 bases, in that order; junction bases with no gene match: 12. CDR3 size: 17 residues. This chain's CDR3 is CASTPWSGGTNTGELFF. The CDR3 DNA reads as TGTGCCAGTACCCCGTGGAGCGGGGGAACCAACACCGGGGAGCTGTTTTTT.

This clonotype was counted at least ten times. J is TRBJ2-5 and V is TRBV29-1; a weak D match, TRBD1 (6 bases). Germline loops: CDR1 SQVTM, CDR2 ANQGSEA. The CDR3 contains 13 residues. The ends were cut back, 4 bases at V and 2 bases at J, with 11 bases in the middle. CDR3 bases: TGCAGCGTTGTGGGTAGGGGGCAAGAGACCCAGTACTTC. As protein: CSVVGRGQETQYF.

In its sample, this clonotype was seen many times. V gene TRBV6-6 combines with J gene TRBJ2-1; possible D gene TRBD2, 5 bases. Germline assignment: CDR1 MNHNY and CDR2 SVGAGI (reference sequence). Trimming shortened V by 9 bases and J by 2 bases, and 11 bases separated the two germline ends. The CDR3 loop spans 13 amino acids. The CDR3 DNA sequence: TGTGCCAGTCGGGAAGTCACCTACAATGAGCAGTTCTTC. It yields the protein CASREVTYNEQFF.

Many counts were recorded for this clonotype. This chain uses TRBV28 with TRBJ1-5; tentatively, D is TRBD1 (6 bases). The CDR3 runs 15 residues. Germline V CDR1 and CDR2: MDHEN, SYDVKM. The ends were cut back, 7 bases at V and 1 base at J, with 14 bases in the middle. The CDR3 region has the DNA TGTGCCAGCAAGAATGGGGGCCCCAGCAATCAGCCCCAGCATTTT. The encoded protein is CASKNGGPSNQPQHF.

The table lists this clonotype with many counts. This chain connects TRBV5-4 to TRBJ2-1, with TRBD2 identical over 8 bases. The CDR3 is 18 residues long. J lost 0 bases, V lost 4 bases, and 12 bases had no gene match. Germline V gives CDR1 SGHNT, CDR2 YYREEE (reference sequence). The CDR3: CASSPNTGTRSSYNEQFF. CDR3 DNA sequence: TGTGCCAGCAGCCCAAACACCGGGACTAGGAGCTCCTACAATGAGCAGTTCTTC.

At least ten counts were recorded for this clonotype. The V gene is TRBV23-1, the J gene TRBJ2-7; 7 bases fit TRBD1. TRBV23-1 is an ORF; its function is uncertain. This CDR3 contains 14 residues. Trimming at V came to 4 bases and at J to 4 bases, leaving 7 bases not matched to a gene. The CDR3 is CASSLARQGYEQYF. The CDR3 region has the DNA TGCGCCAGCAGTCTCGCACGACAGGGTTACGAGCAGTACTTC.

This clonotype was counted ten times or more. This rearrangement joins TRBV20-1 to TRBJ1-5; D may be TRBD1 (6 bases). Trimming cost V 5 bases and J 0 bases, with 17 bases left between them. Germline assignment: CDR1 DFQATT and CDR2 SNEGSKA (reference sequence). There are 16 residues in the CDR3. Written as DNA, the CDR3 is TGCAGTGCTCGGGGTAGGGGGTCGTATAGCAATCAGCCCCAGCATTTT. Protein: CSARGRGSYSNQPQHF.

There are many counts of this clonotype. The chain joins TRBV20-1 to TRBJ2-2; 7 nucleotides agree with TRBD2. With 3 bases clipped from V and 3 bases from J, the junction kept 13 bases outside the gene matches. This CDR3 contains 17 residues. Germline V gives CDR1 DFQATT, CDR2 SNEGSKA (reference sequence). The CDR3 DNA reads as TGCAGTGCTAGCCCCTGGGAGGGAGGGCCCGACACCGGGGAGCTGTTTTTT. Protein product: CSASPWEGGPDTGELFF.

In this sample, this clonotype turned up many times. This CDR3 reads CASSLRGEQFF. The CDR3 coding sequence is TGTGCCAGCAGTTTGAGGGGTGAGCAGTTCTTC. The rearrangement links TRBV12-3 or TRBV12-4 to TRBJ2-1, with D perhaps being TRBD1 or TRBD2 (5 bases each). The CDR3 is 11 amino acids. V lost 3 bases to trimming and J lost 9 bases, with 6 bases between them.

The sample holds many counts of this clonotype. The chain is built from TRBV30 and TRBJ2-5, with unresolved D. Germline loops: CDR1 GTSNPN, CDR2 SVGIG (reference sequence). The ends were cut back, 0 bases at V and 4 bases at J, with 9 bases in the middle. The CDR3 length is 13 residues. The CDR3 here is CAWSVQSRETQYF. CDR3 nucleotide sequence: TGTGCCTGGAGTGTACAGTCGCGAGAGACCCAGTACTTC. The whole variable domain, remainder taken from reference TRBV30 and TRBJ2-5, is SQTIHQWPATLVQPVGSPLSLECTVEGTSNPNLYWYRQAAGRGLQLLFYSVGIGQISSEVPQNLSASRPQDRQFILSSKKLLLSDSGFYLCAWSVQSRETQYFGPGTRLLVL.

This clonotype has ten or more counts. DNA for the CDR3: TGTGCCAGCAGCCCAGGGGGACAAGAGACCCAGTACTTC. This gives the protein CASSPGGQETQYF. The chain links TRBV11-2 to TRBJ2-5, with 7 bases lining up with TRBD1. With V trimmed by 5 bases and J by 2 bases, 2 bases remained unmatched. Germline lookup yields CDR1 SGHAT and CDR2 FQNNGV. The CDR3 extends over 13 amino acids. The full variable domain, rest sourced from reference TRBV11-2 and TRBJ2-5, is EAGVAQSPRYKIIEKRQSVAFWCNPISGHATLYWYQQILGQGPKLLIQFQNNGVVDDSQLPKDRFSAERLKGVDSTLKIQPAKLEDSAVYLCASSPGGQETQYFGPGTRLLVL.

The CDR3 region is CASSFRASGRVQYF. The CDR3 DNA follows: TGTGCCAGCAGTTTTCGGGCTAGCGGGAGAGTGCAGTACTTC. The V and J genes are TRBV28 and TRBJ2-7, with 10 bases aligning to TRBD2. Germline V gene sequence: CDR1 MDHEN, CDR2 SYDVKM. This CDR3 contains 14 residues. With V trimmed by 3 bases and J by 9 bases, 8 bases remained unmatched.

This clonotype was picked up many times. The V gene is TRBV20-1, the J gene TRBJ2-5; TRBD1 is a possible D gene (6 bases). The CDR3 runs to 14 residues. Trimming shortened V by 3 bases and J by 2 bases, and 13 bases separated the two germline ends. The V gene's germline CDR1 is DFQATT and CDR2 SNEGSKA (reference sequence). The CDR3: CSARVGTLQETQYF. The CDR3 nucleotides are TGCAGTGCTAGGGTTGGGACATTACAAGAGACCCAGTACTTC.

A note on this clonotype: A read error is possible here, since a much larger clone lies one base away. The CDR3 reads CASSLVAETQYF. The CDR3 DNA follows: TGCGCCAGCAGCTTGGTTGCAGAGACCCAGTACTTC. This rearrangement joins TRBV5-1 to TRBJ2-5; D is unclear. This CDR3 contains 12 residues. V was clipped by 0 bases and J by 4 bases, with 4 bases between them. CDR1 SGHRS and CDR2 YFSETQ come from the germline V gene.

This clonotype was counted at least ten times. The J gene is TRBJ2-5, the V gene TRBV11-2, with 7 bases fitting TRBD1. Germline trimming cut 5 bases from V and 1 base from J; bases unmatched to any gene: 4. The CDR3 is made up of 14 amino acids. Germline V gives CDR1 SGHAT, CDR2 FQNNGV. The CDR3 DNA sequence: TGTGCCAGCAGCCCAGGGACAGTCCAAGAGACCCAGTACTTC. Translated: CASSPGTVQETQYF.

In its sample, this clonotype was seen many times. The chain has TRBV5-1 and TRBJ2-5; 8 nucleotides match TRBD1. After removal of 7 bases from V and 4 bases from J, the junction contained 15 bases not matched to a gene. The germline gives CDR1 SGHRS, CDR2 YFSETQ. The CDR3 contains 16 residues. The CDR3 DNA reads as TGCGCCAGCCGGAACGCCCTTGGACAGGGAGGAGAGACCCAGTACTTC. This sequence encodes CASRNALGQGGETQYF.

This clonotype was seen only a few times. This sequence joins TRBV28 and TRBJ1-1; D not resolved. V was trimmed by 4 bases and J by 3 bases, leaving 12 bases between them. This CDR3 contains 14 residues. CDR1 MDHEN and CDR2 SYDVKM come from the germline V gene. Here the CDR3 reads CASSSPRRYTEAFF. In nucleotides, the CDR3 is TGTGCCAGCAGTTCCCCGCGGCGGTACACTGAAGCTTTCTTT.